The source of this T cell receptor (beta chain) is a study of T cell responses to AZD1222 COVID-19 vaccine. Clones were read by immunoSEQ multiplex PCR, and TCRdb kept only the in-frame ones, dropping some. The data contain under 95,000 clones, about 87% of them singletons. Germline CDR1 MDHEN, CDR2 SYDVKM. V lost 3 bases and J 6 bases, leaving 12 bases between the germline ends. The CDR3 runs 14 residues. Study outcomes and limitations: Repertoires were sampled only after the peak T cell response.

In regard to this clone: Its antigen is currently unknown.

The starting material was peripheral blood, obtained on day 0 of AZD1222 vaccination. This chain joins TRBV28 and TRBJ1-5; D perhaps matches TRBD1 (6 bases). This TCR derives from an adult in good health. The DNA for the CDR3 is TGTGCCAGCAGTTTCGTGGGGGCTACTCAGCCCCAGCATTTT. Amino acid sequence: CASSFVGATQPQHF.